This entry lists 30 T cell receptor beta chains sequenced from one sample in a study of T-cell reconstitution after alpha-beta-depleted transplantation in children. Construction of the TCRbeta library involved unique molecular identifiers. TCRdb re-analysed the PCR reads in MiXCR, keeping a single row per CDR3 protein. This sample has about 600,000 distinct CDR3 sequences, with roughly a tenth found just once. The material was PBMCs from the stem cell graft donor, obtained from the stem cell graft. These receptors were obtained from a human donor who donated a stem cell graft to a child with acute myeloid leukemia.

This chain joins TRBV27 and TRBJ2-7; D is perhaps TRBD1 or TRBD2 (5 bases each). The CDR3 runs 15 residues. Looked up from germline, CDR1 is MNHEY and CDR2 is SMNVEV (reference sequence). V lost 5 bases and J lost 3, with 17 bases in between. CDR3 nucleotides: TGTGCCAGCAGTGGGACCCGGGTCGGAGACTACGAGCAGTACTTC. Translating it yields CASSGTRVGDYEQYF.

This clonotype was counted many times. The V call is TRBV20-1, the J call TRBJ2-3; TRBD2 matches 9 bases. J gave up 1 base and V 8 bases, and 4 bases lay outside the gene matches. The CDR3 covers 13 residues. The germline V gene has CDR1 DFQATT and CDR2 SNEGSKA (reference sequence). The CDR3 nucleotides read TGCAGTACAAGACTAGCGGGCACAGATACGCAGTATTTT. Its translation: CSTRLAGTDTQYF.

The rearrangement joins TRBV4-2 to TRBJ2-1; 15 nucleotides line up with TRBD2. CDR3 length: 17 amino acids. V trimming: 4 bases; J trimming: 7 bases; junction bases outside the gene matches: 8. The germline gives CDR1 LGHNA, CDR2 YNFKEQ. CDR3 sequence: CASSLAAGLAGGNEQFF. The CDR3 region has the DNA TGTGCCAGCAGCCTCGCCGCGGGACTAGCGGGAGGAAATGAGCAGTTCTTC.

The gene calls are TRBV5-1 and TRBJ2-1; 11 bases agree with TRBD2. The germline CDR1 and CDR2 sequences are SGHRS and YFSETQ. Germline trimming cut 3 bases from V and 0 bases from J; bases unmatched to any gene: 5. The CDR3 covers 17 residues. The CDR3, as DNA: TGCGCCAGCAGCTCCCCGACTAGCGGGGTCTCCTACAATGAGCAGTTCTTC. Its translation: CASSSPTSGVSYNEQFF.

This clonotype showed up just a few times. The rearrangement joins TRBV29-1 to TRBJ1-1; D not certain. Germline V gives CDR1 SQVTM, CDR2 ANQGSEA. The CDR3 is made up of 15 amino acids. The germline V and J ends were trimmed by 5 bases and 1 base, with 17 bases remaining between them. CDR3 sequence reads: CSVCLGGFPNTEAFF. The CDR3 bases are TGCAGCGTTTGCCTCGGAGGATTCCCGAACACTGAAGCTTTCTTT. The entire variable domain, with the rest obtained from reference TRBV29-1 and TRBJ1-1, is as follows: SAVISQKPSRDICQRGTSLTIQCQVDSQVTMMFWYRQQPGQSLTLIATANQGSEATYESGFVIDKFPISRPNLTFSTLTVSNMSPEDSSIYLCSVCLGGFPNTEAFFGQGTRLTVV.

V is TRBV7-2 and J is TRBJ2-3; D remains unclear. CDR3 length: 14 amino acids. The V gene lost 4 bases and the J gene lost 4 bases, with 12 bases spanning the gap. Germline lookup yields CDR1 SGHTA and CDR2 FQGNSA. Here the CDR3 reads CASSSEPVADTQYF. The CDR3 DNA is TGTGCCAGCAGCTCCGAGCCCGTCGCAGATACGCAGTATTTT.

The rearrangement links TRBV14 to TRBJ2-7; the D gene could be TRBD1 or TRBD2 (5 bases each). V lost 3 bases to trimming and J lost 9 bases, with 15 bases between them. The CDR3 spans 13 residues. Germline CDR1 and CDR2: SGHDN and FVKESK. The chain's CDR3 is CASSQTAEGGQYF. The CDR3, as DNA: TGTGCCAGCAGCCAGACAGCCGAAGGAGGGCAGTACTTC.

This clonotype was picked up a small number of times. This chain joins TRBV12-3 or TRBV12-4 and TRBJ1-2, with TRBD1 as a possible D gene (5 bases). The CDR3 extends over 14 amino acids. Trimming pared 8 bases from V and 4 bases from J, leaving 17 bases between. The CDR3 coding sequence is TGTGCCAGCTGGATTGCCGGGGGATCCTATGGCTACACCTTC. Translation: CASWIAGGSYGYTF.

This clonotype was found many times. The chain recombines TRBV7-2 with TRBJ2-1; 10 bases agree with TRBD2. The CDR3 extends over 12 amino acids. CDR1 SGHTA and CDR2 FQGNSA come from the germline V gene. The ends lost 3 bases at V and 12 bases at J; junction bases unmatched: 2. CDR3 loop: CASSFLAGVQFF. The CDR3 nucleotides are TGTGCCAGCAGCTTCCTAGCGGGAGTGCAGTTCTTC. Together with reference TRBV7-2 and TRBJ2-1, the CDR3 gives the full variable domain: GAGVSQSPSNKVTEKGKDVELRCDPISGHTALYWYRQSLGQGLEFLIYFQGNSAPDKSGLPSDRFSAERTGGSVSTLTIQRTQQEDSAVYLCASSFLAGVQFFGPGTRLTVL.

This clonotype has only a few counts. The genes are TRBV7-2 and TRBJ2-7, with D possibly TRBD2 on 7 matching bases. From germline, CDR1 is SGHTA and CDR2 FQGNSA. The CDR3 extends over 14 amino acids. V was cut by 5 bases and J by 4 bases, with 15 bases left in between. CDR3 region: CASSLTGRGYEQYF. CDR3 DNA: TGTGCCAGCAGCCTCACAGGGAGGGGGTACGAGCAGTACTTC.

The rearrangement uses TRBV7-2 and TRBJ2-3; 7 positions agree with TRBD2. V lost 5 bases, J lost 3 bases, and 14 bases stayed unmatched. The germline V gene has CDR1 SGHTA and CDR2 FQGNSA. There are 17 residues in the CDR3. The DNA of the CDR3 is TGTGCCAGCAGCCGTCTAACCCGCGGGAGTGGGACAGATACGCAGTATTTT. Residues: CASSRLTRGSGTDTQYF.

This clonotype has at least ten counts. The chain couples TRBV6-5 to TRBJ2-5, with TRBD2 matching 12 bases. The CDR3 has 14 residues. Germline V gene lookup returns CDR1 MNHEY and CDR2 SVGAGI. J was trimmed by 5 bases and V by 2 bases; bases with no gene match: 0. The CDR3 spells CASSYGTSGETQYF. The DNA of the CDR3 is TGTGCCAGCAGTTACGGGACTAGCGGGGAGACCCAGTACTTC.

This clonotype was observed a few times. The V and J genes are TRBV2 and TRBJ2-1; weak D call: TRBD1 (6 bases). Germline CDR1 and CDR2: SNHLY and FYNNEI. Trimming removed 5 bases at V and 9 bases at J, with 11 bases between. This CDR3 comprises 12 residues. CDR3 region: CASSQTGLEQFF. The CDR3 DNA is TGTGCCAGCAGTCAGACAGGTCTTGAGCAGTTCTTC.

The chain employs TRBV2 and TRBJ1-4; D unresolved. The V end lost 5 bases, the J end lost 5 bases, and 9 bases lay between the germline ends. Germline CDR1 reads SNHLY; CDR2 reads FYNNEI. This CDR3 region has 13 residues. CDR3 residues: CASSTRVNEKLFF. The CDR3 region has the DNA TGTGCCAGCAGTACACGGGTCAATGAAAAACTGTTTTTT.

This clonotype showed up many times. The chain links TRBV12-3 or TRBV12-4 to TRBJ2-2; no clear D gene. V shed 5 bases and J shed 1 base, with 5 bases lying between them. This CDR3 is 13 amino acids long. The CDR3 region has the DNA TGTGCCAGCAGTCGGATGAACACCGGGGAGCTGTTTTTT. As protein: CASSRMNTGELFF.

This clonotype has more than one count but fewer than ten. The chain uses TRBV25-1 and TRBJ1-4, with 7 bases that match TRBD1. Germline V CDR1 and CDR2: MGHDK, SYGVNS. V gave up 4 bases and J gave up 0 bases; unmatched junction bases: 2. The CDR3 has 15 residues. DNA for the CDR3: TGTGCCAGCAGTGCAGGGACAGCAACTAATGAAAAACTGTTTTTT. This translates into CASSAGTATNEKLFF.

CDR3 in amino acids: CSARVRGEGRYNEQFF. The CDR3, as DNA: TGCAGTGCTAGGGTTCGCGGGGAGGGCCGCTACAATGAGCAGTTCTTC. This chain links TRBV20-1 with TRBJ2-1, with 7 bases fitting TRBD2. V shed 3 bases and J 3 bases; nucleotides not matched to a gene: 11. There are 16 residues in the CDR3. Germline lookup yields CDR1 DFQATT and CDR2 SNEGSKA (reference sequence).

The rearrangement joins TRBV7-3 to TRBJ2-1, with 12 bases identical to TRBD2. The V gene's germline CDR1 is SGHTA and CDR2 FQGTGA. After removal of 3 bases from V and 7 bases from J, the junction contained 4 bases not matched to a gene. The CDR3 is made up of 15 amino acids. CDR3 residues: CASSFLAGGANEQFF. The CDR3 DNA reads as TGTGCCAGCAGCTTTCTAGCGGGAGGGGCGAATGAGCAGTTCTTC.

CDR3: CASSVIPPGRSKETQYF. The CDR3 nucleotides are TGTGCCAGCAGCGTAATACCGCCGGGCCGTTCTAAAGAGACCCAGTACTTC. This chain connects TRBV7-9 to TRBJ2-5; D is unresolved. The CDR3 is 17 residues long. Germline V lookup: CDR1 SEHNR, CDR2 FQNEAQ (reference sequence). V shed 5 bases and J shed 3 bases, with 22 bases lying between them.

This clonotype was seen only a few times. The chain has TRBV6-5 and TRBJ2-2; D call uncertain. Trimming stripped 4 bases from V and 7 bases from J, with 4 bases between. This CDR3 comprises 11 residues. Germline CDR1 and CDR2: MNHEY and SVGAGI. DNA for the CDR3: TGTGCCAGCAGTTTCCGCGGGGAGCTGTTTTTT. Its protein is CASSFRGELFF.

This clonotype was found a few times. This rearrangement joins TRBV3-1 to TRBJ1-5; D is perhaps TRBD1 (5 bases). The CDR3 has 15 amino acids. Trimming removed 4 bases at V and 1 base at J, with 11 bases between. Per the germline V gene, CDR1 is LGHDT and CDR2 is YNNKEL (reference sequence). CDR3 nucleotide sequence: TGTGCCAGCAGCCCTTCAGCAGGGAGCAATCAGCCCCAGCATTTT. Protein sequence: CASSPSAGSNQPQHF.

This chain connects TRBV7-2 to TRBJ2-1, with D tentatively TRBD2 (5 bases). CDR1 SGHTA and CDR2 FQGNSA come from the germline V gene. The CDR3 loop spans 15 amino acids. V lost 5 bases and J 4 bases, leaving 15 bases between the germline ends. CDR3 coding DNA: TGTGCCAGCAGCCTAGACTGGAGGTCTTACAATGAGCAGTTCTTC. It codes for CASSLDWRSYNEQFF.

The V call is TRBV15, the J call TRBJ1-1; D possibly corresponds to TRBD1 (6 bases). Trimming took off 8 bases at V and 1 base at J, with 11 bases between the two ends. This CDR3 is 13 amino acids long. Germline CDR1 and CDR2: LNHNV and YYDKDF (reference sequence). CDR3 nucleotide sequence: TGTGCCACCGTTGAGGGACAGAACACTGAAGCTTTCTTT. Protein sequence: CATVEGQNTEAFF.

To note about this clonotype: Compared with germline, one end of the junction differs, possibly owing to a read error. J is TRBJ1-3 and V is TRBV7-8; D is perhaps TRBD1 (6 bases). Germline V gene sequence: CDR1 SGHVS, CDR2 FQNEAQ. This CDR3 spans 16 amino acids. This CDR3 reads CASSFPRGGWSHTIYF. CDR3 DNA: TGTGCCAGCAGTTTCCCTAGGGGGGGCTGGTCACACACAATATATTTT.

V and J are TRBV12-3 or TRBV12-4 and TRBJ1-2, with D perhaps matching TRBD1 (5 bases). The CDR3 sequence is 13 residues long. Trimming removed 5 bases from V and 4 bases from J, with 11 bases in between. CDR3 residues: CASSLTDLYGYTF. In DNA, the CDR3 is TGTGCCAGCAGTCTGACAGACCTCTATGGCTACACCTTC.

This rearrangement joins TRBV12-3 or TRBV12-4 to TRBJ2-1, with D perhaps given as TRBD1 or TRBD2 (5 bases each). V was trimmed by 7 bases and J by 2 bases, leaving 15 bases between them. The CDR3 runs to 15 residues. The CDR3 is CASNFGGDAYNEQFF. The CDR3 nucleotides read TGTGCCAGCAATTTTGGGGGAGATGCCTACAATGAGCAGTTCTTC.

This clonotype was seen many times. The J gene is TRBJ2-6, the V gene TRBV6-5; no definite D call. The CDR3 totals 16 residues. Germline CDR1 MNHEY, CDR2 SVGAGI. Trimming removed 4 bases from V and 0 bases from J, with 10 bases in between. CDR3 DNA: TGTGCCAGCAGTTCCCTAACCAGCTCTGGGGCCAACGTCCTGACTTTC. Residues: CASSSLTSSGANVLTF.

In the case of this clonotype: Germline and junction disagree at one end, which may indicate a read error. The genes are TRBV7-9 and TRBJ2-1, with 10 nucleotides matching TRBD2. CDR1 SEHNR and CDR2 FQNEAQ come from the germline V gene (reference sequence). CDR3 length equals 15 residues. The CDR3 DNA is TGTGCCAGCAGCTCTCCTAGCGGGAGTGGCAATGAGCAGATCTTC. Amino acids: CASSSPSGSGNEQIF.

This clonotype was picked up many times. The rearrangement joins TRBV5-1 to TRBJ2-2; D remains unclear. The V end was cut by 2 bases, the J end by 7 bases, with 9 bases between. Germline V CDR1 and CDR2: SGHRS, YFSETQ. This CDR3 has 13 residues. The CDR3 reads CASSLTVSGELFF. The CDR3 DNA follows: TGCGCCAGCAGCTTAACCGTAAGCGGGGAGCTGTTTTTT.

This clonotype has at least ten counts. This sequence joins TRBV7-9 and TRBJ2-1; D may be TRBD1 (6 bases). In germline, CDR1 is SEHNR, CDR2 FQNEAQ (reference sequence). The CDR3 is made up of 15 amino acids. V was cut by 1 base and J by 5 bases, with 12 bases left in between. The CDR3 is CASSLVGAHNNEQFF. CDR3 nucleotide sequence: TGTGCCAGCAGCTTAGTGGGGGCGCATAACAATGAGCAGTTCTTC.